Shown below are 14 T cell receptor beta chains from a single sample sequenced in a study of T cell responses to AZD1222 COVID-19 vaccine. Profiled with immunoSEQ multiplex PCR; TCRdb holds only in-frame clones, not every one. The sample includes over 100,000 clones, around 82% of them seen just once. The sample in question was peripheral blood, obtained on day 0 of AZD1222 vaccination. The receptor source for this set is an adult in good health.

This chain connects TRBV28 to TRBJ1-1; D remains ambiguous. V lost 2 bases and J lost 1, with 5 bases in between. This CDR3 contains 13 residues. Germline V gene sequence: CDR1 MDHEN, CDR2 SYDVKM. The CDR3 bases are TGTGCCAGCAGTTTACTGGAGAACACTGAAGCTTTCTTT. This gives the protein CASSLLENTEAFF.

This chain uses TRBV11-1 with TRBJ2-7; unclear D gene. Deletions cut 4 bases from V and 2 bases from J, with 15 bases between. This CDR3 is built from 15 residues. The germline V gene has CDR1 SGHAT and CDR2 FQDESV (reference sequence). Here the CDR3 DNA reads TGTGCCAGCAGCTACGCGGCAGCCGCGACCTACGAGCAGTACTTC. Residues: CASSYAAAATYEQYF.

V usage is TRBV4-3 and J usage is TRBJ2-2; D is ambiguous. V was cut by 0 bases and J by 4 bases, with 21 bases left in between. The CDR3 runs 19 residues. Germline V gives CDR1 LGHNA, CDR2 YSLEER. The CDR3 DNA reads TGCGCCAGCAGCCAAGATTATTTGCTGACCCCACGGCCCACCGGGGAGCTGTTTTTT. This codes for CASSQDYLLTPRPTGELFF.

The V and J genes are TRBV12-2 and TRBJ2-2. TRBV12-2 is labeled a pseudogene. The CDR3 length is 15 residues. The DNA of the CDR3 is TGTGCAAGTCGCTTCACTGGGTATAGAACCGGGGAGCTGTTTTTT. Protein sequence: CASRFTGYRTGELFF.

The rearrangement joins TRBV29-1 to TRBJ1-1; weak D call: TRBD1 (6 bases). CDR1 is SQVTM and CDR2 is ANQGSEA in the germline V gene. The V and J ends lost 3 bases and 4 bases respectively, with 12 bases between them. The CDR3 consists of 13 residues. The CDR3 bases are TGCAGCGTTGAGGGGGCCAGTGGCACTGAAGCTTTCTTT. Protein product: CSVEGASGTEAFF.

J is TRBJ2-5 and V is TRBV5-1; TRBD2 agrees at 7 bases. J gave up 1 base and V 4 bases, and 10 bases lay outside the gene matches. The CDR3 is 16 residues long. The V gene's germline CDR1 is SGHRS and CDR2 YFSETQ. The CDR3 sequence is CASSGLKASGQETQYF. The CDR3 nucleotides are TGCGCCAGCAGCGGCCTTAAGGCTAGCGGCCAAGAGACCCAGTACTTC.

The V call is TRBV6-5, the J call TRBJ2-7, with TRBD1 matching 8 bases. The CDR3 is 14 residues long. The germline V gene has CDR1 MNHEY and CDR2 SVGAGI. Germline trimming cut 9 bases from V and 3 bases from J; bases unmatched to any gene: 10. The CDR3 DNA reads TGTGCCAGTACCCGGGACAGGATTTTCTACGAGCAGTACTTC. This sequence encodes CASTRDRIFYEQYF.

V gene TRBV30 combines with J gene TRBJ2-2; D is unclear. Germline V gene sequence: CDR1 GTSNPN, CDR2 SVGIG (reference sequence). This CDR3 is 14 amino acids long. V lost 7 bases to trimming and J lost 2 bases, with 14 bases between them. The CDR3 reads CASHLGTNTGELFF. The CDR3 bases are TGTGCCTCCCATTTGGGTACTAACACCGGGGAGCTGTTTTTT.

CDR3 residues: CASSLFLGGAADTQYF. The CDR3 DNA follows: TGCGCCAGCAGCTTGTTTTTGGGTGGGGCGGCAGATACGCAGTATTTT. The genes are TRBV5-1 and TRBJ2-3, with D possibly being TRBD1 (5 bases). The CDR3 extends over 16 amino acids. Germline CDR1 is SGHRS and CDR2 is YFSETQ. Deletions cut 1 base from V and 4 bases from J, with 16 bases between.

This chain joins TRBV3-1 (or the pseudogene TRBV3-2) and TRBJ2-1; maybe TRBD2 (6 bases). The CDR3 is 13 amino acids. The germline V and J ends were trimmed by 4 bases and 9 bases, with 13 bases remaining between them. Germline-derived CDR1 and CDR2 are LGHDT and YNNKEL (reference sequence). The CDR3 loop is CASSRSGTGEQFF. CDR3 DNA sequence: TGTGCCAGCAGCCGATCCGGGACTGGTGAGCAGTTCTTC.

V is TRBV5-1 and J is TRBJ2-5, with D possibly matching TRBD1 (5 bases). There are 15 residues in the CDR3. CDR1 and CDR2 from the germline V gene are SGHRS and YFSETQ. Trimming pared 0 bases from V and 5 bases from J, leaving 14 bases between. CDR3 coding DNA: TGCGCCAGCAGCTTGGGGGGCTTCTCCCGGGAGACCCAGTACTTC. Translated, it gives CASSLGGFSRETQYF.

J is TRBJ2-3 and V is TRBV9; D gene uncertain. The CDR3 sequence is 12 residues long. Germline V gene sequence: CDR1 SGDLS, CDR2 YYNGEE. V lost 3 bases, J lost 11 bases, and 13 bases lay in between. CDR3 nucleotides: TGTGCCAGCAGCGCGAACGTGGGATTGCAGTATTTT. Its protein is CASSANVGLQYF.

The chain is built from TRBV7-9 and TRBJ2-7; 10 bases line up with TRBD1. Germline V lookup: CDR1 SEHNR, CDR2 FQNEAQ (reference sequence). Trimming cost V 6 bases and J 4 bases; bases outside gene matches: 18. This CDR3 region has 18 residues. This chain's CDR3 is CASRPGQGSTLPLYEQYF. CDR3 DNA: TGTGCCAGCAGACCGGGACAGGGGTCCACACTACCCCTGTACGAGCAGTACTTC.

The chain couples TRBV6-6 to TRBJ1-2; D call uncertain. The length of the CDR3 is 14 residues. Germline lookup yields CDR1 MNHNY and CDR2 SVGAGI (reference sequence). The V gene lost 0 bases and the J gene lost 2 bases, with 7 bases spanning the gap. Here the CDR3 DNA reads TGTGCCAGCAGTTACTCAGGCGGAAACTATGGCTACACCTTC. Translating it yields CASSYSGGNYGYTF.